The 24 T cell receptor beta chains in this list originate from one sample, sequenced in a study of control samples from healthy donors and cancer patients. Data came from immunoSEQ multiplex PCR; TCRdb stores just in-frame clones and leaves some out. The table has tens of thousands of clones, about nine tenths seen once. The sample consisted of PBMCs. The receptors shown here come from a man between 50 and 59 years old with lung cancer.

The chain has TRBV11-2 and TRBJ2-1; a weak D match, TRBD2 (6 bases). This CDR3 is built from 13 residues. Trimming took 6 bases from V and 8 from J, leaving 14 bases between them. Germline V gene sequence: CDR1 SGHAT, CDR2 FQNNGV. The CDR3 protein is CASSRSRRDEQFF. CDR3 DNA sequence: TGTGCCAGCAGTCGCTCTAGGAGGGATGAGCAGTTCTTC. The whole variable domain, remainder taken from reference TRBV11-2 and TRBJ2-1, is EAGVAQSPRYKIIEKRQSVAFWCNPISGHATLYWYQQILGQGPKLLIQFQNNGVVDDSQLPKDRFSAERLKGVDSTLKIQPAKLEDSAVYLCASSRSRRDEQFFGPGTRLTVL.

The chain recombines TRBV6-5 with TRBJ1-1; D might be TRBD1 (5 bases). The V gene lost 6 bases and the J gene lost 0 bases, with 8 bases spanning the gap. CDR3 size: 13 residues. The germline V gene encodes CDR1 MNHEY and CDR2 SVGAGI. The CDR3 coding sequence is TGTGCCAGCAGCCCACAGGTGAACACTGAAGCTTTCTTT. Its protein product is CASSPQVNTEAFF.

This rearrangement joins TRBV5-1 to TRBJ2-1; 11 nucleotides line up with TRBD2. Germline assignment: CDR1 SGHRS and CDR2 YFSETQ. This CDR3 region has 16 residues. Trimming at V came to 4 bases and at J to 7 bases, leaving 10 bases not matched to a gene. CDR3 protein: CASSPRASGGSNEQFF. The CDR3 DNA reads TGCGCCAGCAGCCCGCGGGCTAGCGGGGGGTCGAATGAGCAGTTCTTC.

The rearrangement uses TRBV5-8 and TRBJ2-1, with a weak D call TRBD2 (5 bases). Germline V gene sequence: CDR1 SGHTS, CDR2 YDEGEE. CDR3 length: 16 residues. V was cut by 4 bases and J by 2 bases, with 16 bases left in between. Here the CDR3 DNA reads TGTGCCAGCAGCCCAAGGGCTAGCCAGCCCTACAATGAGCAGTTCTTC. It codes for CASSPRASQPYNEQFF.

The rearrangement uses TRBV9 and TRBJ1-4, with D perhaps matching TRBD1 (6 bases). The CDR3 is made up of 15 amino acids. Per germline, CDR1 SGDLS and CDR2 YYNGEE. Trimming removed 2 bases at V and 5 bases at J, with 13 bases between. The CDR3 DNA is TGTGCCAGCAGCGTGGGCGGGGGGCCCAATGAAAAACTGTTTTTT. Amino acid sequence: CASSVGGGPNEKLFF.

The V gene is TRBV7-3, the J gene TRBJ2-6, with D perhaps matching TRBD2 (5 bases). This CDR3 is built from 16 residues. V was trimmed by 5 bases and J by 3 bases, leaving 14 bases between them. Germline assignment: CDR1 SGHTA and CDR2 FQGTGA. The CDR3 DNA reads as TGTGCCAGCAGCCACTCAGGAGGTTTTGGGGCCAACGTCCTGACTTTC. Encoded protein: CASSHSGGFGANVLTF.

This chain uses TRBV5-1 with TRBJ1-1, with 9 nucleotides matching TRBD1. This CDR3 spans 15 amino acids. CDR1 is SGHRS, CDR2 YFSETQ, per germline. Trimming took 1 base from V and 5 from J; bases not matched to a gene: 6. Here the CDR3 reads CASSLYGQGLTEAFF. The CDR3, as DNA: TGCGCCAGCAGCTTGTACGGACAGGGGCTGACTGAAGCTTTCTTT.

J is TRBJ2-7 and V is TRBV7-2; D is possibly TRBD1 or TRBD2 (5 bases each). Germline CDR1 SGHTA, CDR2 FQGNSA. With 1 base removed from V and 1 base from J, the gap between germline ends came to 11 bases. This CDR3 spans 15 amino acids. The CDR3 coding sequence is TGTGCCAGCAGCTTAGGGGTGGGACCATCCTACGAGCAGTACTTC. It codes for CASSLGVGPSYEQYF.

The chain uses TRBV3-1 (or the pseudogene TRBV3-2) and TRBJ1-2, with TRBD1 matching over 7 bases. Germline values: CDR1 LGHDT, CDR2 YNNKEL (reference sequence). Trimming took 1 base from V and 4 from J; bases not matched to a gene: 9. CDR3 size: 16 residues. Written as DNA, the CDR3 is TGTGCCAGCAGCCAAGTAAGAACAACAGGGGTCTATGGCTACACCTTC. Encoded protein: CASSQVRTTGVYGYTF.

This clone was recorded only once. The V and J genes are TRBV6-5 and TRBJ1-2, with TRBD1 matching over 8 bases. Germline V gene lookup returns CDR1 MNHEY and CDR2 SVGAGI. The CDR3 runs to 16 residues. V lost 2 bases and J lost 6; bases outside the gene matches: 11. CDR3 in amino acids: CASSYTGQVGGDGYTF. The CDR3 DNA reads TGTGCCAGCAGTTACACGGGACAGGTGGGGGGGGATGGCTACACCTTC.

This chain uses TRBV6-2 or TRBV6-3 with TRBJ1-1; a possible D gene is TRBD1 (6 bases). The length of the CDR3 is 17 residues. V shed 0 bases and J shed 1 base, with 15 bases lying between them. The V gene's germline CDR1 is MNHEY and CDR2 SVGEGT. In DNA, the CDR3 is TGTGCCAGCAGTTACTCGCAGGGGACCCAATCGAACACTGAAGCTTTCTTT. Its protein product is CASSYSQGTQSNTEAFF.

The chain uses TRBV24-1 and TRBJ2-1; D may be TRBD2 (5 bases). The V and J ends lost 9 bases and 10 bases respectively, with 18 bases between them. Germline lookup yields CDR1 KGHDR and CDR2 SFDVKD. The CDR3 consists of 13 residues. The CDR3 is CATRGLIGGEQFF. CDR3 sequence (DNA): TGTGCCACCCGTGGGCTCATCGGCGGGGAGCAGTTCTTC.

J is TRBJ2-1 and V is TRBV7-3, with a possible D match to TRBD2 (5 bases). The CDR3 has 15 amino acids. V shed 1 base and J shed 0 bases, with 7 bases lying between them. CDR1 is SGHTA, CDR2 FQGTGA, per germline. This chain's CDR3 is CASSLRGLSYNEQFF. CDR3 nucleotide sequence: TGTGCCAGCAGCTTAAGAGGGCTCTCCTACAATGAGCAGTTCTTC. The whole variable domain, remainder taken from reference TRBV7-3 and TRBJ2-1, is GAGVSQTPSNKVTEKGKYVELRCDPISGHTALYWYRQSLGQGPEFLIYFQGTGAADDSGLPNDRFFAVRPEGSVSTLKIQRTERGDSAVYLCASSLRGLSYNEQFFGPGTRLTVL.

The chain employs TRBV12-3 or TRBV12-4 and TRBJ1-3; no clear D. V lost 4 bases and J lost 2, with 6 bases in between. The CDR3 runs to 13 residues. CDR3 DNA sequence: TGTGCCAGCAGTTCTGCAACTGGAAACACCATATATTTT. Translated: CASSSATGNTIYF.

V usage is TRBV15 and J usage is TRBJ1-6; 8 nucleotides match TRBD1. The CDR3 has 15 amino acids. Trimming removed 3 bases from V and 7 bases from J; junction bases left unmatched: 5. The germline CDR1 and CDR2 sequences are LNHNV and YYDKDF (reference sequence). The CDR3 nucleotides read TGTGCCACCAGCAGGGCGACAGGGGCAAATTCACCCCTCCACTTT. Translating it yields CATSRATGANSPLHF.

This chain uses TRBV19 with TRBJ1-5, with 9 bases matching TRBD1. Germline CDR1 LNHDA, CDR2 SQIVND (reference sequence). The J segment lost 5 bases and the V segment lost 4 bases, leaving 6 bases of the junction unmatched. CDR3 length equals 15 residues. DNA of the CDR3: TGTGCCAGTAGTACGTGGGACAGGGAATATCAGCCCCAGCATTTT. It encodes CASSTWDREYQPQHF.

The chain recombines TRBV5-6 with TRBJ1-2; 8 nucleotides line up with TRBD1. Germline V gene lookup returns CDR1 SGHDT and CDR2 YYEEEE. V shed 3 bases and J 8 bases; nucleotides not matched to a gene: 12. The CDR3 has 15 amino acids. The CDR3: CASSSIQGAAGGYTF. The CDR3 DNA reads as TGTGCCAGCAGCTCTATCCAGGGGGCGGCCGGGGGCTACACCTTC.

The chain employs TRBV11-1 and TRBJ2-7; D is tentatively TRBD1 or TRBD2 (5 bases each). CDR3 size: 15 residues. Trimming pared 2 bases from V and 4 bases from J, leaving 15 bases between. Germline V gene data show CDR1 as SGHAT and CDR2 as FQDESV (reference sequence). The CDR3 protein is CASSLFGASPYEQYF. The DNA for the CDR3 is TGTGCCAGCAGCTTATTCGGGGCCAGCCCTTACGAGCAGTACTTC.

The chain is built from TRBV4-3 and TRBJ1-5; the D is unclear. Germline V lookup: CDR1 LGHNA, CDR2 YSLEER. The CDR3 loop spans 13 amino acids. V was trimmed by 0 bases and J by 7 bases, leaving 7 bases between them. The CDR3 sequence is CASSQDLEQPQHF. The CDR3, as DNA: TGCGCCAGCAGCCAAGATTTAGAACAGCCCCAGCATTTT.

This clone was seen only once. This CDR3 is CASSEAQGPNIQYF. The DNA of the CDR3 is TGTGCCAGCAGTGAAGCGCAAGGCCCAAACATTCAGTACTTC. The V gene is TRBV2, the J gene TRBJ2-4; D is uncertain. Trimming stripped 0 bases from V and 6 bases from J, with 9 bases between. CDR1 is SNHLY, CDR2 FYNNEI, per germline. This CDR3 has 14 amino acids.

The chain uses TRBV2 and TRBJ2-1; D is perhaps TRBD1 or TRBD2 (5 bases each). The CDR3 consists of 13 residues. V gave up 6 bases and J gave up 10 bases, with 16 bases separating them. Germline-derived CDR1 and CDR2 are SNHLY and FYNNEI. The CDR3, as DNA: TGTGCCAGCAGGAGCCCTGGGGGTGGAGAGCAGTTCTTC. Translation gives CASRSPGGGEQFF.

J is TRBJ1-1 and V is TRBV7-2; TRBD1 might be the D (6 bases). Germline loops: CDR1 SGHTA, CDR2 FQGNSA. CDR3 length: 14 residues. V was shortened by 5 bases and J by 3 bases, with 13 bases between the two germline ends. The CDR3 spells CASSLGQTHTEAFF. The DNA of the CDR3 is TGTGCCAGCAGCCTAGGACAGACACACACTGAAGCTTTCTTT.

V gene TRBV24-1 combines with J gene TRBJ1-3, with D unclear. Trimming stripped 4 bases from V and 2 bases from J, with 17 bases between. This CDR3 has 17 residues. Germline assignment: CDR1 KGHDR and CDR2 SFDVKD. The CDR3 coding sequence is TGTGCCACCAGTGACTCTCGGACTGGAACGGCTGGAAACACCATATATTTT. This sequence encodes CATSDSRTGTAGNTIYF.

DNA for the CDR3: TGTGCCAGCAGCGGGGACATAACTGAAAAACTGTTTTTT. Its protein is CASSGDITEKLFF. The chain combines TRBV7-9 with TRBJ1-4, with a tentative D call TRBD1 (6 bases). CDR1 is SEHNR, CDR2 FQNEAQ, per germline (reference sequence). V lost 5 bases and J lost 7, with 11 bases in between. The CDR3 sequence is 13 residues long.